This T cell receptor beta chain is from a study of blood T cells in healthy people across ages. Total RNA was extracted at no less than 5.5 micrograms per sample. Together with a sample-barcoded 5' primer, a J-beta primer mix was included in a second PCR lasting about 7 to 11 cycles. TCRdb analysed the 5' RACE reads with MiXCR anew, one entry per CDR3 protein. The sample has some 670,000 distinct CDR3 sequences, 40% to 65% seen once. General study results and limits: Strong correlation linked observed beta diversity and percent naive T cells. Researchers deemed the diversity estimates from one million T cells underestimates. Long-lived donors exceeded aged donors in naive CD4+ cells and diversity.

Germline V gene lookup returns CDR1 SEHNR and CDR2 FQNEAQ (reference sequence). V lost 5 bases and J lost 6, with 14 bases in between. There are 14 residues in the CDR3. Note on this clonotype: Its antigen remains unidentified. Given a much more abundant clone one base away, this may be a read error.

The sequencing sample was made of blood. The rearrangement uses TRBV7-9 and TRBJ2-1; D may be TRBD2 (5 bases). The TCR originated in a woman aged 80 or older in good health. Here the CDR3 DNA reads TGTGCCAGCAGCGTGGGCGGGTCCACCAATGAGCAGTTCTTC. Translated, it gives CASSVGGSTNEQFF.